These T cell receptor beta chains were read from a single sample in a study of CD8 T cells in ankylosing spondylitis. TCRdb re-derived calls from the 5' RACE reads in MiXCR, one entry per CDR3 protein. The data contain 200,000 to 250,000 distinct CDR3 sequences, roughly a third of them singletons. Sequenced material: blood, either unsorted or a sorted T cell fraction (not recorded which). These receptors originate from a male donor with ankylosing spondylitis or in good health (not recorded which). Each CDR3 is given with its conserved first and last residue. D genes are given only for firm matches. Size values are once, few and many counts, or a class for expanded clones, and some rows have none.

TRBV27	.	TRBJ1-1	few	CASSLTLHAEAFF	TGTGCCAGCAGTTTAACCCTTCACGCTGAAGCTTTCTTT
TRBV5-5	.	TRBJ1-2	.	CASSLRQEINYGYTF	TGTGCCAGCAGCTTGCGACAGGAGATTAACTATGGCTACACCTTC
TRBV7-9	.	TRBJ2-3	.	CASSLLSPTDTQYF	TGTGCCAGCAGCTTGCTGTCCCCCACAGATACGCAGTATTTT
TRBV6-2/TRBV6-3	.	TRBJ2-2	.	CASSTAATPTGELFF	TGTGCCAGCAGTACCGCCGCGACTCCCACCGGGGAGCTGTTTTTT
TRBV20-1	.	TRBJ2-7	few	CSAVGVGAYEQYF	TGCAGTGCTGTGGGGGTTGGGGCCTACGAGCAGTACTTC
TRBV5-6	.	TRBJ1-5	few	CASSLYYSNQPQHF	TGTGCCAGCAGCTTGTACTATAGCAATCAGCCCCAGCATTTT
TRBV5-1	.	TRBJ1-1	.	CASSLRRGPRGTEAFF	TGCGCCAGCAGCTTACGTAGGGGCCCACGCGGCACTGAAGCTTTCTTT
TRBV12-3/TRBV12-4	.	TRBJ2-7	few	CASGSLWEQYF	TGTGCCAGCGGGAGCCTGTGGGAGCAGTACTTC
TRBV6-2/TRBV6-3	.	TRBJ2-3	.	CASSLSRRTQYF	TGTGCCAGCAGTTTGTCCCGTCGTACGCAGTATTTT
TRBV3-1	TRBD1	TRBJ2-5	few	CASSLGTGRDQETQYF	TGTGCCAGCAGCCTCGGGACAGGGAGAGACCAAGAGACCCAGTACTTC
TRBV3-1	.	TRBJ2-1	few	CASSQDLSNEQFF	TGTGCCAGCAGCCAAGATCTGAGCAATGAGCAGTTCTTC
TRBV12-3/TRBV12-4	.	TRBJ2-7	.	CASSAGLLLSYEQYF	TGTGCCAGCAGTGCGGGACTGTTACTCTCCTACGAGCAGTACTTC
TRBV29-1	.	TRBJ2-2	.	CSAGPGTNTGELFF	TGCAGCGCCGGACCCGGGACGAACACCGGGGAGCTGTTTTTT
TRBV9	.	TRBJ1-3	few	CASSGTGADSGNTIYF	TGTGCCAGCAGCGGTACAGGCGCCGACTCTGGAAACACCATATATTTT
TRBV20-1	.	TRBJ1-1	few	CSGITKTEAFF	TGCAGTGGAATAACAAAAACTGAAGCTTTCTTT
TRBV29-1	.	TRBJ2-7	few	CSVDGDGYEQYF	TGCAGCGTTGATGGTGACGGGTACGAGCAGTACTTC
TRBV20-1	.	TRBJ2-5	few	CSASYRYQETQYF	TGCAGTGCTAGCTACAGGTACCAAGAGACCCAGTACTTC
TRBV10-3	.	TRBJ2-3	.	CAISEVAGVTSTDTQYF	TGTGCCATCAGTGAGGTGGCAGGGGTAACCTCCACAGATACGCAGTATTTT
TRBV20-1	.	TRBJ1-6	few	CSARDRPNNSPLHF	TGCAGTGCTAGAGATAGACCTAATAATTCACCCCTCCACTTT
TRBV20-1	TRBD2	TRBJ2-3	.	CSARGLMTDTQYF	TGCAGTGCTAGGGGACTAATGACAGATACGCAGTATTTT
TRBV7-3	TRBD2	TRBJ2-1	.	CASSAGTSVNEQFF	TGTGCCAGCAGCGCCGGGACTAGCGTTAATGAGCAGTTCTTC
TRBV20-1	.	TRBJ1-1	few	CSASKEEAFF	TGCAGTGCTAGTAAGGAGGAAGCTTTCTTT
TRBV6-1	TRBD2	TRBJ2-5	.	CASRQGAGFQETQYF	TGTGCCAGCAGGCAGGGAGCGGGGTTTCAAGAGACCCAGTACTTC
TRBV15	.	TRBJ2-5	few	CATSSRDLQETQYF	TGTGCCACCAGCAGTCGGGACTTACAAGAGACCCAGTACTTC
TRBV4-2	.	TRBJ2-7	.	CASSQEVGSSYEQYF	TGTGCCAGCAGCCAAGAGGTGGGCAGTTCCTACGAGCAGTACTTC
TRBV19	.	TRBJ1-3	.	CASRTGSSGNTIYF	TGTGCCAGTAGAACAGGGTCCTCTGGAAACACCATATATTTT
TRBV12-3/TRBV12-4	.	TRBJ1-3	.	CASSSGFSGNTIYF	TGTGCCAGCAGTTCAGGATTCTCTGGAAACACCATATATTTT
TRBV4-1	.	TRBJ2-1	.	CASSQGVEQFF	TGCGCCAGCAGCCAAGGGGTTGAGCAGTTCTTC
TRBV5-1	TRBD1	TRBJ2-2	few	CASSLVGQGSNTGELFF	TGCGCCAGCAGCTTGGTGGGACAGGGTTCGAACACCGGGGAGCTGTTTTTT
TRBV12-3/TRBV12-4	.	TRBJ2-7	.	CASSLPRSEQYF	TGTGCCAGCAGTTTACCGAGGAGCGAGCAGTACTTC
TRBV20-1	.	TRBJ2-1	.	CSARVGNNEQFF	TGCAGTGCTAGGGTCGGGAACAATGAGCAGTTCTTC
TRBV6-2/TRBV6-3	TRBD2	TRBJ2-1	few	CASSYSSWILAGGSSYNEQFF	TGTGCCAGCAGTTACTCGAGTTGGATCCTAGCGGGGGGTAGTTCCTACAATGAGCAGTTCTTC
TRBV29-1	.	TRBJ1-1	.	CSVNGQSATEAFF	TGCAGCGTCAACGGACAGTCCGCCACTGAAGCTTTCTTT
TRBV7-9	.	TRBJ1-5	.	CASSKVGGNQPQHF	TGTGCCAGCAGCAAGGTGGGGGGCAATCAGCCCCAGCATTTT
TRBV20-1	.	TRBJ1-6	few	CSAVVRGNSPLHF	TGCAGTGCTGTAGTTAGGGGTAATTCACCCCTCCACTTT
TRBV12-3/TRBV12-4	TRBD1	TRBJ2-5	few	CASSLEQGTQETQYF	TGTGCCAGCAGTTTGGAACAGGGGACCCAAGAGACCCAGTACTTC
TRBV12-3/TRBV12-4	TRBD1	TRBJ2-3	.	CASSVRGHTDTQYF	TGTGCCAGCAGCGTGAGGGGGCACACAGATACGCAGTATTTT
TRBV20-1	.	TRBJ2-7	.	CSARARDNYEQYF	TGCAGTGCTAGAGCCAGGGACAACTACGAGCAGTACTTC
TRBV12-3/TRBV12-4	.	TRBJ2-5	.	CASSLLGRKQETQYF	TGTGCCAGCAGTTTACTCGGCAGGAAGCAAGAGACCCAGTACTTC
TRBV5-5	.	TRBJ2-7	.	CASSLKGYEQYF	TGTGCCAGCAGCTTAAAGGGCTATGAGCAGTACTTC
TRBV5-1	TRBD1	TRBJ2-2	.	CASTALGQGGTGELFF	TGCGCCAGCACGGCCTTGGGACAGGGAGGCACCGGGGAGCTGTTTTTT
TRBV20-1	.	TRBJ2-7	.	CSARGLGGATYEQYF	TGCAGTGCTAGAGGACTGGGGGGCGCGACATACGAGCAGTACTTC
TRBV20-1	TRBD2	TRBJ2-3	few	CSAPRTSGGFTDTQYF	TGCAGTGCCCCGAGGACTAGCGGGGGCTTCACAGATACGCAGTATTTT
TRBV5-1	.	TRBJ2-1	.	CASSLSIGEQFF	TGCGCCAGCAGCCTCTCAATTGGCGAGCAGTTCTTC
TRBV9	.	TRBJ2-3	few	CASSVGEADTQYF	TGTGCCAGCAGCGTAGGGGAGGCAGATACGCAGTATTTT
TRBV5-1	.	TRBJ1-1	.	CASGTAGTEAFF	TGCGCCAGCGGAACTGCGGGCACCGAAGCTTTCTTT
TRBV7-2	.	TRBJ2-3	many	CASSRTDTQYF	TGTGCCAGCAGCCGCACAGATACGCAGTATTTT
TRBV20-1	.	TRBJ2-5	few	CSAARDSQGETQYF	TGCAGTGCTGCCCGGGACTCCCAGGGGGAGACCCAGTACTTC
TRBV6-5	.	TRBJ2-5	.	CASSYRPHFETQYF	TGTGCCAGCAGTTACCGCCCTCACTTTGAGACCCAGTACTTC
TRBV6-5	.	TRBJ1-5	.	CASSSQSNQPQHF	TGTGCCAGCAGTTCCCAATCCAATCAGCCCCAGCATTTT
TRBV12-3/TRBV12-4	TRBD1	TRBJ2-2	few	CASRKTQGIGTGELFF	TGTGCCAGCAGAAAGACACAGGGGATCGGGACCGGGGAGCTGTTTTTT
TRBV7-8	.	TRBJ2-3	.	CASSLAERSTDTQYF	TGTGCCAGCAGCTTAGCGGAGAGGAGCACAGATACGCAGTATTTT
TRBV20-1	.	TRBJ2-2	.	CSANRETGELFF	TGCAGTGCTAATAGGGAAACCGGGGAGCTGTTTTTT
TRBV5-5	.	TRBJ2-7	.	CASSPTGALGYEQYF	TGTGCCAGCAGCCCGACAGGCGCCCTCGGGTACGAGCAGTACTTC
TRBV5-1	TRBD1	TRBJ2-2	.	CASSLTGEGWTGELFF	TGCGCCAGCAGCTTAACAGGGGAAGGTTGGACCGGGGAGCTGTTTTTT
TRBV20-1	.	TRBJ2-5	.	CSADRTQETQYF	TGCAGTGCGGACAGAACCCAAGAGACCCAGTACTTC
TRBV11-2	TRBD1	TRBJ2-1	.	CASSPHGTGGNEQFF	TGTGCCAGCAGCCCTCACGGGACAGGGGGCAATGAGCAGTTCTTC
TRBV7-9	TRBD2	TRBJ2-1	.	CASSPPGGLFGEQFF	TGTGCCAGCAGCCCCCCGGGGGGTTTGTTTGGTGAGCAGTTCTTC
TRBV7-9	.	TRBJ2-7	.	CASQPYEQYF	TGTGCCAGCCAACCCTACGAGCAGTACTTC
TRBV6-1	.	TRBJ1-6	few	CASSRGSDSPLHF	TGTGCCAGCAGTCGAGGGAGTGATTCACCCCTCCACTTT